This entry lists 29 T cell receptor beta chains sequenced from one sample in a study of STAT5B mutations in CD4+ large granular lymphocyte leukemia (dated by TCRdb to 2021 to 2024). The method was the immunoSEQ multiplex PCR assay. TCRdb stores this immuneACCESS table with in-frame sequences only. Part of the clones is absent; in the studies checked, under half of the shortfall reflects unresolved V genes, and no reason is known for the rest. The sample table shows roughly 40,000 clones, and about four fifths are seen once. Approximately 3.8% of the sample goes to the ten largest clones. Sequences were obtained from CD4+ T cells from blood buffy coats. These receptors came from a human donor in good health.

The rearrangement uses TRBV7-8 and TRBJ2-1; D gene ambiguous. V was shortened by 3 bases and J by 5 bases, with 2 bases between the two germline ends. This CDR3 has 11 amino acids. The germline gives CDR1 SGHVS, CDR2 FQNEAQ. The CDR3 bases are TGTGCCAGCAGCTTCCACAATGAGCAGTTCTTC. Translated: CASSFHNEQFF.

V gene TRBV10-3 combines with J gene TRBJ2-1; D gene uncertain. V was cut by 10 bases and J by 8 bases, with 15 bases left in between. This CDR3 spans 12 amino acids. In germline, CDR1 is ENHRY, CDR2 SYGVKD. The CDR3 is CATAGQRYEQFF. The CDR3 DNA reads TGTGCCACCGCCGGCCAGAGGTATGAGCAGTTCTTC.

The V gene is TRBV30, the J gene TRBJ1-1; D possibly corresponds to TRBD1 (6 bases). The CDR3 is 13 amino acids. V gave up 1 base and J gave up 6 bases, with 12 bases separating them. The germline gives CDR1 GTSNPN, CDR2 SVGIG (reference sequence). CDR3 sequence reads: CAWSDWTVAEAFF. CDR3 in DNA: TGTGCCTGGAGTGACTGGACAGTGGCTGAAGCTTTCTTT.

This clone was detected only a few times. The rearrangement joins TRBV10-2 to TRBJ1-5, with 7 nucleotides matching TRBD1. CDR3 length: 15 amino acids. With V trimmed by 5 bases and J by 6 bases, 10 bases remained unmatched. CDR1 is WSHSY and CDR2 is SAAADI in the germline V gene. The CDR3 spells CASSSGQRSGQPQHF. CDR3 nucleotides: TGCGCCAGCAGTTCGGGACAGAGAAGTGGTCAGCCCCAGCATTTT.

The chain couples TRBV18 to TRBJ2-5; 11 bases are shared with TRBD2. Germline CDR1 is KGHSH and CDR2 is LQKENI. CDR3 length: 16 amino acids. Trimming took 3 bases from V and 2 from J; bases not matched to a gene: 5. For the CDR3, the DNA is TGTGCCAGCTCACCTGCGCTAGCGGGAGGACAAGAGACCCAGTACTTC. Residues: CASSPALAGGQETQYF.

The chain has TRBV7-3 and TRBJ2-7; TRBD1 aligns across 9 bases. CDR1 is SGHTA, CDR2 FQGTGA, per germline. The ends lost 5 bases at V and 6 bases at J; junction bases unmatched: 5. This CDR3 contains 13 residues. For the CDR3, the DNA is TGTGCCAGCAGCATACAGACAGGGGGCGAGCAGTACTTC. Protein: CASSIQTGGEQYF.

The chain is built from TRBV5-4 and TRBJ2-3; 8 bases are a match to TRBD1. The germline CDR1 and CDR2 sequences are SGHNT and YYREEE (reference sequence). This CDR3 has 15 amino acids. V dropped 4 bases and J dropped 2; count of bases not matched to a gene: 6. CDR3 in amino acids: CASSQGQGNTDTQYF. Here the CDR3 DNA reads TGTGCCAGCAGCCAAGGACAGGGAAACACAGATACGCAGTATTTT.

V usage is TRBV19 and J usage is TRBJ2-1; 10 bases match TRBD2. Trimming at V came to 5 bases and at J to 6 bases, leaving 4 bases not matched to a gene. The germline gives CDR1 LNHDA, CDR2 SQIVND (reference sequence). This CDR3 has 14 residues. The CDR3 DNA sequence: TGTGCCAGTAGTTCTAGCGGGAGCGGCAATGAGCAGTTCTTC. It is translated as CASSSSGSGNEQFF.

This sequence joins TRBV7-6 and TRBJ2-1; 9 bases align to TRBD2. Unmatched junction bases numbered 14, after V lost 5 bases and J lost 3 bases. Germline V lookup: CDR1 SGHVS, CDR2 FNYEAQ. CDR3 length: 18 residues. The CDR3 spells CASSPTAGTSYGYNEQFF. Here the CDR3 DNA reads TGTGCCAGCAGCCCGACCGCCGGGACTAGCTATGGCTACAATGAGCAGTTCTTC.

The sample holds a few counts of this clone. This chain joins TRBV5-1 and TRBJ1-5; D unclear. V was shortened by 0 bases and J by 5 bases, with 12 bases between the two germline ends. Germline assignment: CDR1 SGHRS and CDR2 YFSETQ. CDR3 length equals 15 residues. In nucleotides, the CDR3 is TGCGCCAGCAGCTTGGAGTCGGGCGGGCATCAGCCCCAGCATTTT. Protein product: CASSLESGGHQPQHF.

This clone was observed a few times. The chain couples TRBV7-9 to TRBJ1-2; D is possibly TRBD1 (5 bases). V was clipped by 5 bases and J by 2 bases, with 12 bases between them. This CDR3 comprises 14 residues. Germline CDR1 and CDR2: SEHNR and FQNEAQ (reference sequence). CDR3 sequence: CASSPGTANYGYTF. The CDR3 coding sequence is TGTGCCAGCAGCCCAGGGACGGCCAACTATGGCTACACCTTC.

The V gene is TRBV5-6, the J gene TRBJ2-5; unclear D gene. The CDR3 runs to 15 residues. CDR1 is SGHDT, CDR2 YYEEEE, per germline. V gave up 0 bases and J gave up 2 bases, with 11 bases separating them. The CDR3 is CASSLAGPTQETQYF. CDR3 sequence (DNA): TGTGCCAGCAGCTTGGCCGGCCCCACGCAAGAGACCCAGTACTTC.

The J gene is TRBJ1-2, the V gene TRBV30; TRBD1 matches at 7 bases. V lost 3 bases and J lost 0; bases outside the gene matches: 10. This CDR3 comprises 16 residues. The V gene's germline CDR1 is GTSNPN and CDR2 SVGIG (reference sequence). For the CDR3, the DNA is TGTGCCTGGAGCTCACGTGACAGGGTAGCTAACTATGGCTACACCTTC. It encodes CAWSSRDRVANYGYTF.

V is TRBV20-1 and J is TRBJ2-7; D remains ambiguous. With 5 bases removed from V and 0 bases from J, the gap between germline ends came to 5 bases. The V gene's germline CDR1 is DFQATT and CDR2 SNEGSKA (reference sequence). CDR3 length: 11 residues. This chain's CDR3 is CSAYSSYEQYF. For the CDR3, the DNA is TGCAGTGCTTATTCCTCCTACGAGCAGTACTTC.

This clone was detected only once. This chain links TRBV28 with TRBJ2-5; 12 bases align to TRBD2. Per the germline V gene, CDR1 is MDHEN and CDR2 is SYDVKM. The V segment lost 9 bases and the J segment 7 bases; nucleotides outside the gene matches: 15. The CDR3 consists of 16 residues. The CDR3 DNA sequence: TGTGCCAGTGTCCCCCGGCTAGCGGGGGGGCGGGGGACCCAGTACTTC. Its protein is CASVPRLAGGRGTQYF.

The genes are TRBV5-1 and TRBJ1-1, with D possibly matching TRBD1 (5 bases). Germline lookup yields CDR1 SGHRS and CDR2 YFSETQ. Trimming took 4 bases from V and 2 from J, leaving 12 bases between them. The CDR3 extends over 14 amino acids. The DNA of the CDR3 is TGCGCCAGCAGCCTGGGGACGGTAAACACTGAAGCTTTCTTT. Its protein product is CASSLGTVNTEAFF.

Concerning this clone: Other nucleotide sequences from this sample produce the same CDR3. The chain uses TRBV10-3 and TRBJ2-2, with a possible D match to TRBD2 (5 bases). This CDR3 contains 14 residues. Trimming pared 4 bases from V and 2 bases from J, leaving 8 bases between. From germline, CDR1 is ENHRY and CDR2 SYGVKD. In DNA form, the CDR3 reads TGTGCCATCAGTGGGACTGGTAACACCGGGGAGCTGTTTTTT. It codes for CAISGTGNTGELFF.

The rearrangement uses TRBV7-6 and TRBJ2-1; D remains unclear. Germline V gene sequence: CDR1 SGHVS, CDR2 FNYEAQ. The CDR3 covers 12 residues. The ends were cut back, 5 bases at V and 4 bases at J, with 6 bases in the middle. The CDR3 spells CASSRDYNEQFF. CDR3 nucleotides: TGTGCCAGCAGCCGCGATTACAATGAGCAGTTCTTC.

The rearrangement uses TRBV4-1 and TRBJ2-7; TRBD2 matches 7 bases. V was clipped by 0 bases and J by 0 bases; unmatched bases: 5. In germline, CDR1 is MGHRA, CDR2 YSYEKL. CDR3 length: 16 residues. Written as DNA, the CDR3 is TGCGCCAGCAGCCAAGAGCGGGGGATTTCCTCCTACGAGCAGTACTTC. This translates into CASSQERGISSYEQYF.

The rearrangement links TRBV9 to TRBJ2-1; no reliable D call. V was trimmed by 3 bases and J by 7 bases, leaving 11 bases between them. The CDR3 is 13 residues long. Germline V gives CDR1 SGDLS, CDR2 YYNGEE. The CDR3 DNA follows: TGTGCCAGCAGCGCCAGGATCGAGAATGAGCAGTTCTTC. This sequence encodes CASSARIENEQFF.

The chain has TRBV6-6 and TRBJ2-1; D may match TRBD1 or TRBD2 (5 bases each). With 5 bases removed from V and 1 base from J, the gap between germline ends came to 9 bases. This CDR3 is built from 14 residues. The V gene's germline CDR1 is MNHNY and CDR2 SVGAGI (reference sequence). In DNA, the CDR3 is TGTGCCAGCAGTATGGGGGAATCCTACAATGAGCAGTTCTTC. This sequence encodes CASSMGESYNEQFF.

The gene calls are TRBV18 and TRBJ1-1; D remains unclear. The germline CDR1 and CDR2 sequences are KGHSH and LQKENI. This CDR3 is built from 14 residues. V lost 1 base and J lost 1, with 7 bases in between. CDR3 region: CASSPQTTNTEAFF. As DNA, the CDR3 is TGTGCCAGCTCACCACAAACAACGAACACTGAAGCTTTCTTT.

This clone has a single count. This chain joins TRBV19 and TRBJ2-4, with 11 bases lining up with TRBD2. CDR1 and CDR2 from the germline V gene are LNHDA and SQIVND (reference sequence). CDR3 length: 18 residues. The J segment lost 2 bases and the V segment lost 3 bases, leaving 9 bases of the junction unmatched. This CDR3 is CASSIQGLAASTKNIQYF. CDR3 DNA sequence: TGTGCCAGTAGTATTCAGGGACTAGCGGCCAGCACCAAAAACATTCAGTACTTC.

The rearrangement links TRBV7-9 to TRBJ2-5; the D call may be TRBD1 or TRBD2 (5 bases each). The DNA end is a closer match to TRBJ2-7, so the J assignment may be wrong. The length of the CDR3 is 13 residues. CDR1 and CDR2 from the germline V gene are SEHNR and FQNEAQ (reference sequence). CDR3 bases: TGTGCCAGCAGCCGGGACCTATTCTACGAGCAGTACTTC. Its protein is CASSRDLFYEQYF.

The rearrangement joins TRBV5-1 to TRBJ1-2, with D perhaps matching TRBD1 (5 bases). The CDR3 runs to 13 residues. The V end was cut by 4 bases, the J end by 4 bases, with 11 bases between. Germline V gene data show CDR1 as SGHRS and CDR2 as YFSETQ. This CDR3 reads CASSATGAYGYTF. The CDR3 DNA follows: TGCGCCAGCAGCGCCACTGGGGCCTATGGCTACACCTTC.

This chain links TRBV19 with TRBJ2-2, with a possible D match to TRBD1 (5 bases). V lost 4 bases, J lost 7 bases, and 10 bases lay in between. Germline CDR1 LNHDA, CDR2 SQIVND (reference sequence). The CDR3 is 13 amino acids. The CDR3 is CASSTGSGGELFF. CDR3 bases: TGTGCCAGTAGTACAGGGTCCGGCGGGGAGCTGTTTTTT.

The chain is built from TRBV11-3 and TRBJ1-1; D unresolved. This CDR3 has 14 amino acids. V lost 1 base and J 6 bases, leaving 12 bases between the germline ends. Germline-derived CDR1 and CDR2 are SGHNT and YENEEA. The CDR3 DNA follows: TGTGCCAGCAGCTTAGTGCTGAACGTCGCTGAAGCTTTCTTT. Its translation: CASSLVLNVAEAFF.

This clone was observed a handful of times. This chain joins TRBV6-1 and TRBJ1-1; D perhaps matches TRBD1 (5 bases). Trimming took off 4 bases at V and 5 bases at J, with 11 bases between the two ends. The CDR3 totals 13 residues. The germline CDR1 and CDR2 sequences are MNHNS and SASEGT. Here the CDR3 reads CASSATRVTEAFF. The CDR3 DNA follows: TGTGCCAGCAGTGCAACCAGGGTAACTGAAGCTTTCTTT.

The chain couples TRBV2 to TRBJ1-1; D unresolved. Looked up from germline, CDR1 is SNHLY and CDR2 is FYNNEI. The CDR3 has 10 amino acids. The CDR3 is CASARTEAFF. The CDR3 coding sequence is TGTGCGTCGGCACGCACTGAAGCTTTCTTT.